Shown below are 11 T cell receptor beta chains from a single sample sequenced in a study of beta chain features in type 1 diabetes. General observations from the study: Moderate but significant shortening of TCRB CDR3s was recorded in all four CD4+ subsets from Type 1 diabetes patients.

These receptors' antigens are unknown. What was sequenced were expressed TCRB transcripts, since all of the isolated RNA had been reverse transcribed. Repertoires were generated with immunoSEQ multiplex PCR, while TCRdb's copy carries only in-frame clones and drops some. This sample yields about 710,000 clones, of which 11% to 15% are seen a single time; just under 0.04% belongs to the top ten. Sequencing was done on a sample of naive CD4+ T cells from blood. All receptors come from a man in his late teens or twenties with type 1 diabetes.

The table lists this clone with a few counts. The chain carries TRBV5-1 and TRBJ1-1, with TRBD1 as a possible D gene (5 bases). The CDR3 has 14 amino acids. Trimming left V 4 bases short and J 7 bases short, with 17 bases between. Germline loops: CDR1 SGHRS, CDR2 YFSETQ. This CDR3 is CASSRGRGEGEAFF. The CDR3 DNA reads as TGCGCCAGCAGCCGTGGGAGGGGTGAGGGTGAAGCTTTCTTT.

This clone was observed a handful of times. This sequence joins TRBV25-1 and TRBJ2-2; the match to TRBD1 covers 9 bases. CDR3 length: 16 residues. From germline, CDR1 is MGHDK and CDR2 SYGVNS. The V segment lost 6 bases and the J segment 6 bases; nucleotides outside the gene matches: 11. The CDR3 coding sequence is TGTGCCAGCAGCAATCTCGGACAGGGGTCCGCCGGGGAGCTGTTTTTT. Its translation: CASSNLGQGSAGELFF.

This clone was counted only a few times. Other DNA sequences in this specimen translate into the identical CDR3. The chain links TRBV7-2 to TRBJ2-7, with D perhaps given as TRBD1 or TRBD2 (6 bases each). Per germline, CDR1 SGHTA and CDR2 FQGNSA. This CDR3 has 14 amino acids. V gave up 0 bases and J gave up 4 bases, with 10 bases separating them. The CDR3 sequence is CASSLAGGLYEQYF. The CDR3 DNA sequence: TGTGCCAGCAGCTTAGCGGGGGGCTTGTACGAGCAGTACTTC.

This clone was seen a handful of times. This chain uses TRBV5-6 with TRBJ2-7; D is unclear. This CDR3 has 11 residues. Trimming left V 2 bases short and J 3 bases short, with 3 bases between. The germline gives CDR1 SGHDT, CDR2 YYEEEE. CDR3 sequence: CASSFNYEQYF. The CDR3 coding sequence is TGTGCCAGCAGCTTCAACTACGAGCAGTACTTC.

The chain links TRBV30 to TRBJ2-3, with 7 nucleotides matching TRBD1. The ends lost 4 bases at V and 0 bases at J; junction bases unmatched: 4. In germline, CDR1 is GTSNPN, CDR2 SVGIG (reference sequence). There are 14 residues in the CDR3. CDR3 DNA: TGTGCCTGGAATCCGACAGGGAGCACAGATACGCAGTATTTT. Its translation: CAWNPTGSTDTQYF.

A few counts support this clone. V usage is TRBV14 and J usage is TRBJ1-6; 10 bases are shared with TRBD1. The CDR3 runs 14 residues. Germline V gene data show CDR1 as SGHDN and CDR2 as FVKESK. J lost 8 bases, V lost 6 bases, and 4 bases had no gene match. CDR3 protein: CASSFDRGHSPLHF. The CDR3 DNA reads as TGTGCCAGCAGTTTCGACAGGGGGCATTCACCCCTCCACTTT.

This clone turned up a few times. The chain has TRBV7-2 and TRBJ2-7; 10 bases agree with TRBD2. The CDR3 has 18 residues. The germline CDR1 and CDR2 sequences are SGHTA and FQGNSA. Unmatched junction bases numbered 9, after V lost 1 base and J lost 0 bases. CDR3: CASSLVAGLAPHSYEQYF. The DNA for the CDR3 is TGTGCCAGCAGCTTAGTGGCGGGACTAGCGCCTCACTCCTACGAGCAGTACTTC.

This clone was seen more than once but under ten times. J is TRBJ2-3 and V is TRBV7-9; 7 nucleotides match TRBD2. This CDR3 has 16 amino acids. Germline CDR1 reads SEHNR; CDR2 reads FQNEAQ (reference sequence). V gave up 6 bases and J gave up 2 bases; unmatched junction bases: 11. The CDR3 reads CASSSRGAGPTDTQYF. Written as DNA, the CDR3 is TGTGCCAGCAGTTCCCGGGGAGCGGGGCCCACAGATACGCAGTATTTT.

The rearrangement links TRBV4-1 to TRBJ1-5; D may be TRBD1 (6 bases). Trimming removed 5 bases from V and 15 bases from J, with 17 bases in between. The CDR3 length is 12 residues. In germline, CDR1 is MGHRA, CDR2 YSYEKL. In nucleotides, the CDR3 is TGCGCCAGCAGCATCCCGACAGGCCCTTGGCATTTT. Translating gives CASSIPTGPWHF.

The J gene is TRBJ1-2, the V gene TRBV30; D uncertain. The CDR3 is made up of 13 amino acids. Germline V gene lookup returns CDR1 GTSNPN and CDR2 SVGIG (reference sequence). V was trimmed by 0 bases and J by 0 bases, leaving 5 bases between them. The CDR3 sequence is CAWSVMANYGYTF. As DNA, the CDR3 is TGTGCCTGGAGTGTCATGGCTAACTATGGCTACACCTTC. The full variable domain, completed using reference TRBV30 and TRBJ1-2, is SQTIHQWPATLVQPVGSPLSLECTVEGTSNPNLYWYRQAAGRGLQLLFYSVGIGQISSEVPQNLSASRPQDRQFILSSKKLLLSDSGFYLCAWSVMANYGYTFGSGTRLTVV.

The chain is built from TRBV30 and TRBJ1-1, with D possibly being TRBD1 (5 bases). Looked up from germline, CDR1 is GTSNPN and CDR2 is SVGIG (reference sequence). Trimming shortened V by 3 bases and J by 4 bases, and 12 bases separated the two germline ends. This CDR3 has 13 amino acids. The CDR3: CAWRVSGGTEAFF. The CDR3 bases are TGTGCCTGGAGAGTTTCTGGGGGCACTGAAGCTTTCTTT.